Listed below are T cell receptor beta chains from one sample, sequenced in a study of vaccination and CD4 T cells after COVID-19. TCRdb fed the PCR reads into MiXCR, producing one record per CDR3 protein. The table lists about 25,000 distinct CDR3 sequences, less than 35% of them singletons, with under 8.5% in the top ten. No antigen has been identified for these receptors. Sequenced material: CD4+ T cells from blood, cultured in vitro, taken about 7 months after SARS-CoV-2 vaccination. The receptors were gathered from a human donor who had recovered from COVID-19. Each CDR3 is given without its conserved first and last residue.

CDR3aa: ASSGPTGELF; len: 10; v_gene: TRBV6-1
CDR3aa: ASSPGQKNQPQH; len: 12; v_gene: TRBV6-1
CDR3aa: ARRPGLPPYEQY; len: 12; v_gene: TRBV4-2
CDR3aa: ASSQVDMGMSAGQPQH; len: 16; v_gene: TRBV4-1
CDR3aa: SASAQGYDYGYT; len: 12; v_gene: TRBV20-1
CDR3aa: SARRLAGGISRETQY; len: 15; v_gene: TRBV20-1
CDR3aa: ASRSQGWNEQF; len: 11; v_gene: TRBV28
CDR3aa: SATPGVGNQPQH; len: 12; v_gene: TRBV20-1
CDR3aa: SADAGTGGYEQY; len: 12; v_gene: TRBV20-1
CDR3aa: ASSRQGDADTQY; len: 12; v_gene: TRBV19
CDR3aa: ASSLYGYSGRADTQY; len: 15; v_gene: TRBV7-2
CDR3aa: ASRPIPGLAVYEQY; len: 14; v_gene: TRBV7-9
CDR3aa: SARVRQGAYGYT; len: 12; v_gene: TRBV20-1
CDR3aa: ASSDVGNTEAF; len: 11; v_gene: TRBV2
CDR3aa: SATRDGAVTQY; len: 11; v_gene: TRBV20-1
CDR3aa: ASSAVPATGFSNQPQH; len: 16; v_gene: TRBV19
CDR3aa: SVGGSPADTQY; len: 11; v_gene: TRBV29-1
CDR3aa: ASSTTGLAGRQETQY; len: 15; v_gene: TRBV27
CDR3aa: ASRQDANYGYT; len: 11; v_gene: TRBV6-1
CDR3aa: ASSEQGGTEAF; len: 11; v_gene: TRBV5-1
CDR3aa: SADYSGRASQETQY; len: 14; v_gene: TRBV20-1
CDR3aa: ASSFSGTGIGETQY; len: 14; v_gene: TRBV7-9
CDR3aa: ASSYSPGLAGGDNEQF; len: 16; v_gene: TRBV6-5
CDR3aa: ASSPGLAGVYEQY; len: 13; v_gene: TRBV7-8
CDR3aa: ASSLVGGLVETQY; len: 13; v_gene: TRBV5-4
CDR3aa: ASRPSGTGEAF; len: 11; v_gene: TRBV14
CDR3aa: SARGTGIRASKNIQY; len: 15; v_gene: TRBV20-1
CDR3aa: SARGAGELPYEQY; len: 13; v_gene: TRBV20-1
CDR3aa: ASRRLAGTAYEQY; len: 13; v_gene: TRBV27
CDR3aa: SAQTSQGRRQPQH; len: 13; v_gene: TRBV20-1
CDR3aa: SARTTLAGSTGEQY; len: 14; v_gene: TRBV20-1
CDR3aa: ASLAEYNEQF; len: 10; v_gene: TRBV7-7
CDR3aa: SAIGLAGVTGELF; len: 13; v_gene: TRBV20-1
CDR3aa: ASSTKGPGPRQNQETQY; len: 17; v_gene: TRBV6-1
CDR3aa: AISDLYEQY; len: 9; v_gene: TRBV10-3
CDR3aa: ASSLLYSGANVLT; len: 13; v_gene: TRBV27
CDR3aa: ASSQERGAYSPLH; len: 13; v_gene: TRBV4-3
CDR3aa: ASRQAKLYGYT; len: 11; v_gene: TRBV6-1
CDR3aa: SAAKVDEPGANVLT; len: 14; v_gene: TRBV20-1
CDR3aa: ASSQGQEHLSYEQY; len: 14; v_gene: TRBV4-1
CDR3aa: ASSELGREETQY; len: 12; v_gene: TRBV6-1